The 8 T cell receptor beta chains presented below share a single source sample, sequenced in a study of technical replicates of blood from a handful of donors. This table comes from immunoSEQ multiplex PCR, and its TCRdb copy is limited to in-frame clones, with some not included. The sample has some 87,000 clones, about nine tenths seen once. Sequenced: T cells isolated from PBMCs. These receptors originate from a human donor in good health.

The chain employs TRBV29-1 and TRBJ1-2, with 10 bases aligning to TRBD1. J was trimmed by 7 bases and V by 5 bases; bases with no gene match: 7. Germline CDR1 SQVTM, CDR2 ANQGSEA. CDR3 length: 13 residues. CDR3 loop: CSVSGTGDSGYTF. The CDR3 DNA reads as TGCAGCGTTTCCGGGACAGGGGATAGTGGCTACACCTTC.

Only a few counts were recorded for this clone. This chain connects TRBV5-6 to TRBJ1-1; D uncertain. V was shortened by 1 base and J by 4 bases, with 8 bases between the two germline ends. Germline V lookup: CDR1 SGHDT, CDR2 YYEEEE. The CDR3 loop spans 13 amino acids. As DNA, the CDR3 is TGTGCCAGCAGCTTGAATCCTCTCACTGAAGCTTTCTTT. Translating it yields CASSLNPLTEAFF.

The chain joins TRBV29-1 to TRBJ1-3; D not certain. This CDR3 is built from 13 residues. Germline V gene sequence: CDR1 SQVTM, CDR2 ANQGSEA. Trimming shortened V by 4 bases and J by 2 bases, and 9 bases separated the two germline ends. As DNA, the CDR3 is TGCAGCGTTGGGGAGGATACTGGAAACACCATATATTTT. Amino acids: CSVGEDTGNTIYF.

This chain connects TRBV10-3 to TRBJ2-3, with unresolved D. The CDR3 has 14 amino acids. V gave up 2 bases and J gave up 3 bases, with 9 bases separating them. Germline-derived CDR1 and CDR2 are ENHRY and SYGVKD. The CDR3 region is CAISEGGFTDTQYF. The CDR3 DNA follows: TGTGCCATCAGTGAGGGCGGATTTACAGATACGCAGTATTTT.

J is TRBJ2-1 and V is TRBV30, with 7 bases that match TRBD1. CDR3 size: 14 residues. J gave up 3 bases and V 3 bases, and 5 bases lay outside the gene matches. Germline values: CDR1 GTSNPN, CDR2 SVGIG (reference sequence). In DNA, the CDR3 is TGTGCCTGGAGCCCCGACAGGGTCTACAATGAGCAGTTCTTC. Its protein is CAWSPDRVYNEQFF.

This clone has a single count. The rearrangement joins TRBV6-6 to TRBJ2-2; 7 bases map to TRBD1. The CDR3 totals 15 residues. The J segment lost 4 bases and the V segment lost 5 bases, leaving 7 bases of the junction unmatched. CDR1 and CDR2 (germline): MNHNY, SVGAGI (reference sequence). The CDR3 nucleotides are TGTGCCAGCAGTACCTACGGGACAGCCACCGGGGAGCTGTTTTTT. This codes for CASSTYGTATGELFF.

As DNA, the CDR3 is TGTGCCAGCAGTCCCGGCGCTTTCCTTAGACAGATTAGATCCTACGAGCAGTACTTC. It yields the protein CASSPGAFLRQIRSYEQYF. The chain has TRBV27 and TRBJ2-7, with D maybe TRBD1 (5 bases). The V and J ends lost 5 bases and 1 base respectively, with 27 bases between them. From germline, CDR1 is MNHEY and CDR2 SMNVEV (reference sequence). The CDR3 length is 19 residues.

The chain has TRBV6-1 and TRBJ2-7; 9 nucleotides agree with TRBD2. Unmatched junction bases numbered 6, after V lost 6 bases and J lost 0 bases. This CDR3 is built from 15 residues. CDR1 is MNHNS and CDR2 is SASEGT in the germline V gene. CDR3 residues: CASRTLAGDSYEQYF. The CDR3 nucleotides are TGTGCCAGCAGAACATTAGCGGGAGACTCCTACGAGCAGTACTTC.